This TCR beta chain was identified in a study of CD4 T cells in relation to SARS-CoV-2 and coronaviruses (dated by TCRdb to 2020 to 2022). Describing the broader study: The ViraFEST assay cultured PBMCs with antigen for roughly 11 days, then sequenced TCR beta CDR3s to find antigen-specific clonal expansions. An HIV-1 Nef peptide pool or a no-peptide culture served as the negative reference condition. HLA restriction was mapped for shared crossreactive spike epitopes using patient-derived lymphoblastoid cell lines. At the level of individual TCR clonotypes, the study evaluated whether memory CD4+ T cells crossreact between the spike proteins of SARS-CoV-2 and those of common cold coronaviruses. The Adaptive Biotechnologies TCR-sequencing kit was used to sequence samples from a few pre-COVID donors and the naive versus memory experiments, whereas other data were Illumina-based. Expansion assays from other donors in the study were sequenced with a different, Illumina-based TCR-beta assay.

What the research found in general, with its limitations: Pre-pandemic and post-infection samples were not both contributed by any donor, so tracing of the source of pre-existing responses was limited. About 65% of donors had memory CD4+ clonotypes that crossrecognized SARS-CoV-2 and at least one common cold coronavirus spike. Crossreactivity analysis centred on spike protein, so crossreactivity against other viral proteins was not assessed. Small numbers of patients and of tested TCRs limited the study. Significantly weaker SARS-CoV-2-driven expansion was shown by crossreactive clones than by monoreactive clones, consistent with antigenic imprinting.

The library was prepared using the immunoSEQ multiplex PCR assay. Regarding the original processing steps: Preprocessing removed nonproductive sequences and CDR3s not starting with C, not ending with F or W, or shorter than 7 amino acids. The MANAFEST web app was used to call antigen-specific clonotypes on the basis of expansion compared with the reference and with other culture wells. A clone was considered positive if the clone showed significant expansion compared with the reference culture in 2 of 3 replicate wells at an FDR below 0.05. Positive clones also required significant expansion versus all other tandem wells and an odds ratio above 5. CDR3 homology was quantified as pairwise Levenshtein distance, calculated with the stringdist R package after three terminal residues were trimmed from each end. As stored in TCRdb, this immuneACCESS dataset retains in-frame rearrangements with V and J assigned. A fraction of the clones does not appear; measured against another copy, unresolved V genes explain less than half of the discrepancy, and the remainder lacks a known reason. V and J calls plus clone size are reproduced from that table; the DNA served to infer D and trimming. Recorded for this sample are approximately 25,000 clones; 73% of them occurred a single time. Around 18% of the sample lies in the top ten.

CD4+ T cells from unexposed donors were collected before the COVID-19 pandemic (2011-2018). Following 10 days of culture, the EasySep CD4+ T cell isolation kit was used to isolate CD4+ T cells. As far as cell numbers permitted, CD4+ T cells from unexposed donors were tested for reactivity against SARS-CoV-2 S and N as well as four spike pools from common cold coronaviruses. Each well held 1.5 million to 2 million PBMCs cultured in IMDM containing approximately 5.4% human AB serum and around 10 IU/ml IL-2. Half of the culture medium was replaced with fresh IL-2-containing medium on days 3 and 7. In general, triplicate replicate wells were used for every peptide culture condition. Leukapheresis product for the unexposed donors was purchased commercially. Ficoll-Paque PLUS gradient centrifugation was used to isolate PBMCs from either whole blood or leukapheresis product. PBMCs were either cryopreserved at -140 degrees C or used fresh in the expansion assay. The QIAamp Micro DNA Kit was used to extract genomic DNA from the CD4+ T cells.

The germline V gene encodes CDR1 SGHAT and CDR2 FQDESV (reference sequence). Between the V and J ends, shortened by 4 bases and 4 bases respectively, the junction contains 10 bases. The CDR3 has 13 amino acids, counting the end cysteine and phenylalanine. Only the CDR3 DNA is retained, 39 bases long and in frame from the first base. As to this clone: Its target antigen remains unknown. No per-base quality is available; no much larger clone lies one base away.

This clonotype originated in a human donor in good health. In this chain, TRBV11-1 is recombined with TRBJ1-1; TRBD1 is possibly the D segment (5 matching bases). Sequencing was carried out using CD4+ T cells from PBMCs, cultured in vitro. The encoded CDR3 is CASSSGYVTEAFF. The DNA sequence reads TGTGCCAGCAGCTCAGGGTATGTCACTGAAGCTTTCTTT.